These T cell receptor beta chains were read from a single sample in a study of T cells in Graves' hyperthyroidism and ophthalmopathy. TCRdb redid the calling of the multiplex PCR reads with MiXCR, one entry per CDR3 protein. The data show a few hundred thousand distinct CDR3 sequences, approximately 15% seen once. The sample was blood. These receptors came from a woman aged 40-49 years with Graves' ophthalmopathy. The CDR3 runs from the conserved cysteine through the conserved F or W. D genes are given only for firm matches. Clone size is given for some rows only: seen once, a few or many times, or a class if the clone is expanded.

d_call: NA
v_call: TRBV28
j_call: TRBJ2-2
clone_size: NA
cdr3_aa: CASGTQTNTGELFF
cdr3_nt: TGTGCCAGCGGGACACAAACGAACACCGGGGAGCTGTTTTTT

d_call: TRBD2
v_call: TRBV12-3/TRBV12-4
j_call: TRBJ2-3
clone_size: NA
cdr3_aa: CASSLRPSGEGTQYF
cdr3_nt: TGTGCCAGCAGTTTAAGGCCTAGCGGGGAGGGAACGCAGTATTTT

d_call: TRBD2
v_call: TRBV5-1
j_call: TRBJ2-2
clone_size: NA
cdr3_aa: CASSLGLAGGPGELFF
cdr3_nt: TGCGCCAGCAGCCTCGGACTAGCGGGAGGGCCCGGGGAGCTGTTTTTT

d_call: TRBD2
v_call: TRBV2
j_call: TRBJ2-7
clone_size: many
cdr3_aa: CASSAAGAYEQYF
cdr3_nt: TGTGCCAGCAGTGCCGCGGGGGCCTACGAGCAGTACTTC

d_call: NA
v_call: TRBV20-1
j_call: TRBJ2-3
clone_size: few
cdr3_aa: CSAVPFSRTDTQYF
cdr3_nt: TGCAGTGCTGTCCCATTTAGCCGCACAGATACGCAGTATTTT

d_call: TRBD1
v_call: TRBV2
j_call: TRBJ2-7
clone_size: many
cdr3_aa: CASSTDRAGEQYF
cdr3_nt: TGTGCCAGCAGTACGGACAGGGCCGGCGAGCAGTACTTC

d_call: TRBD1
v_call: TRBV7-6
j_call: TRBJ1-1
clone_size: NA
cdr3_aa: CASSSSPDRGTEAFF
cdr3_nt: TGTGCCAGCAGCTCCTCCCCCGACAGGGGCACTGAAGCTTTCTTT

d_call: TRBD2
v_call: TRBV15
j_call: TRBJ2-7
clone_size: NA
cdr3_aa: CATSPNGLADYEQYF
cdr3_nt: TGTGCCACCAGCCCAAATGGACTAGCCGACTACGAGCAGTACTTC

d_call: TRBD2
v_call: TRBV7-9
j_call: TRBJ2-3
clone_size: many
cdr3_aa: CATGTSGASTDTQYF
cdr3_nt: TGTGCCACCGGGACTAGCGGGGCGAGCACAGATACGCAGTATTTT

d_call: NA
v_call: TRBV12-3/TRBV12-4
j_call: TRBJ2-7
clone_size: NA
cdr3_aa: CASTYEGTRYEQYF
cdr3_nt: TGTGCCAGCACCTATGAAGGCACCCGCTACGAGCAGTACTTC

d_call: TRBD2
v_call: TRBV11-2
j_call: TRBJ2-5
clone_size: many
cdr3_aa: CASSISGGASETQYF
cdr3_nt: TGTGCCAGCAGCATTAGCGGGGGGGCCTCAGAGACCCAGTACTTC

d_call: TRBD1
v_call: TRBV7-9
j_call: TRBJ1-1
clone_size: few
cdr3_aa: CASSLEGRGRATEAFF
cdr3_nt: TGTGCCAGCAGCTTAGAGGGAAGGGGGCGGGCCACTGAAGCTTTCTTT

d_call: NA
v_call: TRBV15
j_call: TRBJ2-7
clone_size: few
cdr3_aa: CATSRDPGSYEQYF
cdr3_nt: TGTGCCACCAGCAGAGATCCAGGGAGCTACGAGCAGTACTTC

d_call: TRBD1
v_call: TRBV6-5
j_call: TRBJ1-2
clone_size: NA
cdr3_aa: CASSYSTGVGYGYTF
cdr3_nt: TGTGCCAGCAGTTACTCGACAGGGGTGGGCTATGGCTACACCTTC

d_call: NA
v_call: TRBV2
j_call: TRBJ2-7
clone_size: few
cdr3_aa: CASNGKEYEQYF
cdr3_nt: TGTGCCAGCAACGGCAAGGAGTACGAGCAGTACTTC

d_call: NA
v_call: TRBV24-1
j_call: TRBJ2-1
clone_size: few
cdr3_aa: CATSVGNEQFF
cdr3_nt: TGTGCCACCAGTGTAGGCAATGAGCAGTTCTTC

d_call: NA
v_call: TRBV6-1
j_call: TRBJ2-1
clone_size: NA
cdr3_aa: CASSDSTGSYDEQFF
cdr3_nt: TGTGCCAGCAGTGATTCTACAGGGTCCTACGATGAGCAGTTCTTC

d_call: NA
v_call: TRBV20-1
j_call: TRBJ2-1
clone_size: many
cdr3_aa: CSAPRLQRQSYNEQFF
cdr3_nt: TGCAGTGCCCCTCGACTCCAAAGGCAATCTTACAATGAGCAGTTCTTC

d_call: NA
v_call: TRBV29-1
j_call: TRBJ1-3
clone_size: many
cdr3_aa: CSVGSITGNTIYF
cdr3_nt: TGCAGCGTTGGATCCATCACGGGAAACACCATATATTTT

d_call: NA
v_call: TRBV6-1
j_call: TRBJ1-1
clone_size: NA
cdr3_aa: CASSSGQNPTEAFF
cdr3_nt: TGTGCCAGCAGTTCTGGACAGAATCCCACTGAAGCTTTCTTT

d_call: NA
v_call: TRBV5-6
j_call: TRBJ2-5
clone_size: NA
cdr3_aa: CASSLWMAPKAKTQYF
cdr3_nt: TGTGCCAGCAGCTTGTGGATGGCCCCCAAGGCGAAGACCCAGTACTTC

d_call: NA
v_call: TRBV2
j_call: TRBJ1-2
clone_size: NA
cdr3_aa: CASSEGRSTNYGYTF
cdr3_nt: TGTGCCAGCAGTGAAGGCCGCAGCACTAACTATGGCTACACCTTC

d_call: NA
v_call: TRBV7-3
j_call: TRBJ2-2
clone_size: few
cdr3_aa: CASSLSWNKNTGELFF
cdr3_nt: TGTGCCAGCAGCTTAAGCTGGAATAAGAACACCGGGGAGCTGTTTTTT

d_call: NA
v_call: TRBV7-2
j_call: TRBJ2-1
clone_size: many
cdr3_aa: CASSLWVGPRANEQFF
cdr3_nt: TGTGCCAGCAGCTTATGGGTCGGTCCTAGGGCCAATGAGCAGTTCTTC

d_call: NA
v_call: TRBV5-5
j_call: TRBJ1-2
clone_size: many
cdr3_aa: CASSLQDSGYTF
cdr3_nt: TGTGCCAGCAGCTTACAGGACAGCGGCTACACCTTC

d_call: TRBD2
v_call: TRBV27
j_call: TRBJ2-1
clone_size: large
cdr3_aa: CASSLVSGATFNEQFF
cdr3_nt: TGTGCCAGCAGTTTGGTTAGCGGGGCTACCTTCAATGAGCAGTTCTTC

d_call: TRBD1
v_call: TRBV20-1
j_call: TRBJ1-2
clone_size: many
cdr3_aa: CSAPDRNTTTYGYTF
cdr3_nt: TGCAGTGCTCCGGACAGGAATACGACAACCTATGGCTACACCTTC

d_call: TRBD1
v_call: TRBV5-1
j_call: TRBJ1-4
clone_size: many
cdr3_aa: CASSLGDRGGEKLFF
cdr3_nt: TGCGCCAGCAGCTTGGGGGACAGGGGTGGAGAAAAACTGTTTTTT

d_call: TRBD1
v_call: TRBV7-9
j_call: TRBJ1-6
clone_size: many
cdr3_aa: CASSFPDRGANSPLHF
cdr3_nt: TGTGCCAGCAGCTTCCCCGACAGGGGAGCGAATTCACCCCTCCACTTT

d_call: NA
v_call: TRBV5-1
j_call: TRBJ1-1
clone_size: NA
cdr3_aa: CASSTGGGDTEAFF
cdr3_nt: TGCGCCAGCAGCACCGGGGGGGGGGACACTGAAGCTTTCTTT

d_call: TRBD1
v_call: TRBV6-5
j_call: TRBJ1-1
clone_size: NA
cdr3_aa: CASSYSYGQGTEAFF
cdr3_nt: TGTGCCAGCAGTTACTCCTATGGACAGGGCACTGAAGCTTTCTTT

d_call: NA
v_call: TRBV2
j_call: TRBJ2-1
clone_size: many
cdr3_aa: CASSDGRTYNEQFF
cdr3_nt: TGTGCCAGCAGTGATGGGCGAACCTACAATGAGCAGTTCTTC

d_call: NA
v_call: TRBV20-1
j_call: TRBJ2-7
clone_size: many
cdr3_aa: CSARDLATSTYEQYF
cdr3_nt: TGCAGTGCTAGAGATTTGGCAACCTCCACCTACGAGCAGTACTTC